The 12 T cell receptor beta chains below come from one sample, sequenced in a study of shared clonotypes between healthy human individuals. Repertoires were generated with immunoSEQ multiplex PCR, while TCRdb's copy carries only in-frame clones and drops some. The repertoire has roughly 700,000 clones, over 65% of them found once; the top ten carry approximately 1.6%. Material for sequencing was memory CD4+ T cells sorted from blood. The subset: CD45RA-negative fraction. Source of these receptors: a woman in her thirties in good health.

This clone was counted a single time. The V gene is TRBV7-9, the J gene TRBJ2-1, with D perhaps given as TRBD1 or TRBD2 (7 bases each). Germline assignment: CDR1 SEHNR and CDR2 FQNEAQ (reference sequence). The V gene lost 5 bases and the J gene lost 13 bases, with 27 bases spanning the gap. This CDR3 is built from 16 residues. The DNA of the CDR3 is TGTGCCAGCAGCGCGCCGGGACGGGGGGACAGATTTGGACAGTTCTTC. Residues: CASSAPGRGDRFGQFF. Combining the CDR3 with reference TRBV7-9 and TRBJ2-1 gives the whole variable domain DTGVSQNPRHKITKRGQNVTFRCDPISEHNRLYWYRQTLGQGPEFLTYFQNEAQLEKSRLLSDRFSAERPKGSFSTLEIQRTEQGDSAMYLCASSAPGRGDRFGQFFGPGTRLTVL.

This clone has just a few counts. The V gene is TRBV7-8, the J gene TRBJ2-2; no definite D call. V lost 3 bases to trimming and J lost 9 bases, with 2 bases between them. The CDR3 consists of 10 residues. CDR1 SGHVS and CDR2 FQNEAQ come from the germline V gene. The CDR3 nucleotides are TGTGCCAGCAGCTTTCGGGAGCTGTTTTTT. This gives the protein CASSFRELFF.

The rearrangement uses TRBV4-1 and TRBJ2-2; 7 bases map to TRBD1. Trimming took 0 bases from V and 0 from J; bases not matched to a gene: 4. This CDR3 region has 17 residues. Germline V gene sequence: CDR1 MGHRA, CDR2 YSYEKL. CDR3 amino acids: CASSQESQGANTGELFF. DNA for the CDR3: TGCGCCAGCAGCCAAGAAAGTCAGGGGGCGAACACCGGGGAGCTGTTTTTT.

This clone turned up a few times. This chain joins TRBV11-2 and TRBJ2-1; tentatively, D is TRBD1 (6 bases). This CDR3 is 13 amino acids long. The V and J ends lost 2 bases and 9 bases respectively, with 11 bases between them. Germline V CDR1 and CDR2: SGHAT, FQNNGV. DNA for the CDR3: TGTGCCAGCAGCTTAAAGGGGGTGGGTGAGCAGTTCTTC. Translation gives CASSLKGVGEQFF.

This chain joins TRBV6-5 and TRBJ2-6, with D perhaps TRBD1 (5 bases). Between the trimmed V and J ends, which lost 9 bases and 1 base, there was a span of 13 bases. The CDR3 contains 15 residues. CDR1 is MNHEY, CDR2 SVGAGI, per germline. The CDR3 sequence: CASSQPGSGANVLTF. CDR3 in DNA: TGTGCCAGTAGTCAACCAGGGTCTGGGGCCAACGTCCTGACTTTC.

This clone was seen only once. The chain carries TRBV6-1 and TRBJ2-2; TRBD1 agrees at 9 bases. The CDR3 runs to 15 residues. Losses at the gene ends were 8 bases for V and 0 bases for J; bases not matched to a gene: 4. From germline, CDR1 is MNHNS and CDR2 SASEGT. The CDR3 region has the DNA TGTGCCAGCGGAGACAGGGGGTCGAACACCGGGGAGCTGTTTTTT. Its protein is CASGDRGSNTGELFF.

The rearrangement joins TRBV5-1 to TRBJ2-1; 11 bases are a match to TRBD2. The V and J ends lost 4 bases and 6 bases, in that order; junction bases with no gene match: 6. The length of the CDR3 is 15 residues. CDR1 and CDR2 (germline): SGHRS, YFSETQ. The CDR3 loop is CASSMTLAGGNEQFF. The CDR3, as DNA: TGCGCCAGCAGCATGACTCTAGCGGGGGGCAATGAGCAGTTCTTC.

V gene TRBV2 combines with J gene TRBJ2-2, with 9 bases matching TRBD2. Germline V gene data show CDR1 as SNHLY and CDR2 as FYNNEI. The CDR3 is 15 residues long. J gave up 4 bases and V 8 bases, and 8 bases lay outside the gene matches. The CDR3 protein is CASWEREVGTGELFF. The CDR3 region has the DNA TGTGCCAGCTGGGAGCGGGAGGTTGGCACCGGGGAGCTGTTTTTT. Variable domain in full (rest from reference TRBV2 and TRBJ2-2): EPEVTQTPSHQVTQMGQEVILRCVPISNHLYFYWYRQILGQKVEFLVSFYNNEISEKSEIFDDQFSVERPDGSNFTLKIRSTKLEDSAMYFCASWEREVGTGELFFGEGSRLTVL.

This chain links TRBV6-1 with TRBJ1-5; 12 positions match TRBD1. Germline V gene sequence: CDR1 MNHNS, CDR2 SASEGT. This CDR3 has 14 amino acids. The J segment lost 7 bases and the V segment lost 9 bases, leaving 7 bases of the junction unmatched. CDR3 nucleotide sequence: TGTGCCAGTTTCGGGACAGGGGGCTCGCAGCCCCAGCATTTT. Encoded protein: CASFGTGGSQPQHF.

The chain combines TRBV5-5 with TRBJ2-5; 10 bases fit TRBD1. The germline V gene has CDR1 SGHKS and CDR2 YYEKEE (reference sequence). The CDR3 covers 15 residues. The V segment lost 4 bases and the J segment 6 bases; nucleotides outside the gene matches: 9. Here the CDR3 reads CASSPPGTGEKTQYF. CDR3 bases: TGTGCCAGCAGCCCACCCGGGACAGGGGAGAAGACCCAGTACTTC. The variable domain in full, with the rest retrieved from reference TRBV5-5 and TRBJ2-5, is DAGVTQSPTHLIKTRGQQVTLRCSPISGHKSVSWYQQVLGQGPQFIFQYYEKEERGRGNFPDRFSARQFPNYSSELNVNALLLGDSALYLCASSPPGTGEKTQYFGPGTRLLVL.

This rearrangement joins TRBV19 to TRBJ1-3; no clear D. Trimming shortened V by 5 bases and J by 0 bases, and 17 bases separated the two germline ends. CDR3 length: 17 amino acids. Germline V gene lookup returns CDR1 LNHDA and CDR2 SQIVND (reference sequence). CDR3 nucleotides: TGTGCCAGTAGTCTCACGGTGGGCGCTCTCTCTGGAAACACCATATATTTT. Translation gives CASSLTVGALSGNTIYF.

J is TRBJ2-1 and V is TRBV5-1, with 8 bases that match TRBD1. The germline V gene has CDR1 SGHRS and CDR2 YFSETQ. This CDR3 contains 15 residues. After removal of 4 bases from V and 10 bases from J, the junction contained 13 bases not matched to a gene. CDR3 residues: CASSLLDRGVGEQFF. The DNA for the CDR3 is TGCGCCAGCAGCCTCTTAGACAGGGGTGTGGGGGAGCAGTTCTTC.